The 32 T cell receptor beta chains presented below share a single source sample, sequenced in a study of T cell changes during pregnancy in multiple sclerosis (dated by TCRdb to 2018 to 2020). Preparation of the library involved the immunoSEQ multiplex PCR assay. Drawn from immuneACCESS, this table holds only the in-frame rearrangements with V and J called that TCRdb kept. Clones are partly lost; checked studies trace under half to an unresolved V gene and leave the rest unexplained. This sample has about 50,000 clones in its table, and about 93% of those were observed once. 0.39% of the sample belongs to the ten largest clones. The sequencing used CD4+ T cells from peripheral blood mononuclear cells, collected after pregnancy. The receptors originated from a female donor with multiple sclerosis, enrolled in a pregnancy study.

The chain links TRBV9 to TRBJ2-7; D remains unclear. Trimming took off 0 bases at V and 3 bases at J, with 13 bases between the two ends. The CDR3 extends over 15 amino acids. Looked up from germline, CDR1 is SGDLS and CDR2 is YYNGEE. CDR3 sequence reads: CASSVGPGSNYEQYF. CDR3 nucleotides: TGTGCCAGCAGCGTAGGGCCAGGATCTAACTACGAGCAGTACTTC.

This clone was seen once. The gene calls are TRBV5-1 and TRBJ2-2; possibly TRBD2 for D (7 bases). Germline V lookup: CDR1 SGHRS, CDR2 YFSETQ. The length of the CDR3 is 18 residues. V was cut by 2 bases and J by 4 bases, with 21 bases left in between. The CDR3 is CASSLPPGGRTGTGELFF. CDR3 nucleotides: TGCGCCAGCAGCTTACCCCCCGGGGGGCGAACCGGCACCGGGGAGCTGTTTTTT.

The V call is TRBV18, the J call TRBJ2-7; 13 bases map to TRBD2. This CDR3 is 15 amino acids long. After removal of 2 bases from V and 3 bases from J, the junction contained 1 base not matched to a gene. Germline V gene data show CDR1 as KGHSH and CDR2 as LQKENI. Here the CDR3 reads CASSPTSGRVYEQYF. In nucleotides, the CDR3 is TGTGCCAGCTCACCAACTAGCGGGAGGGTCTACGAGCAGTACTTC.

This chain connects TRBV6-1 to TRBJ1-4; 7 nucleotides align to TRBD1. CDR1 is MNHNS, CDR2 SASEGT, per germline. V shed 8 bases and J 1 base; nucleotides not matched to a gene: 1. The CDR3 loop spans 13 amino acids. The CDR3 region is CASRQGTNEKLFF. The CDR3 region has the DNA TGTGCCAGCCGACAGGGAACTAATGAAAAACTGTTTTTT.

The rearrangement links TRBV11-1 to TRBJ2-3, with 11 bases fitting TRBD2. With 5 bases clipped from V and 9 bases from J, the junction kept 19 bases outside the gene matches. Germline CDR1 SGHAT, CDR2 FQDESV (reference sequence). This CDR3 contains 18 residues. CDR3 residues: CASSPSSGRFWGARTQYF. As DNA, the CDR3 is TGTGCCAGCAGCCCTTCTAGCGGGAGGTTCTGGGGAGCAAGAACGCAGTATTTT.

The chain combines TRBV6-5 with TRBJ2-7; 10 nucleotides align to TRBD1. V shed 5 bases, J shed 5 bases, and the junction held 9 bases outside the gene matches. The CDR3 runs to 15 residues. Germline V gene sequence: CDR1 MNHEY, CDR2 SVGAGI. CDR3 bases: TGTGCCAGCAGTCCCCGAGGGACAGGGGTCCACGAGCAGTACTTC. Translated: CASSPRGTGVHEQYF.

The chain uses TRBV19 and TRBJ2-3; tentatively, D is TRBD2 (5 bases). V was pared by 2 bases and J by 2 bases, with 8 bases between. Germline CDR1 and CDR2: LNHDA and SQIVND (reference sequence). The CDR3 is made up of 14 amino acids. The CDR3 is CASSIKADTDTQYF. The CDR3 DNA follows: TGTGCCAGTAGTATAAAAGCGGACACAGATACGCAGTATTTT.

The chain uses TRBV18 and TRBJ1-2; TRBD1 matches at 9 bases. Germline lookup yields CDR1 KGHSH and CDR2 LQKENI. Trimming took 6 bases from V and 7 from J; bases not matched to a gene: 24. The CDR3 is made up of 19 amino acids. The CDR3 nucleotides read TGTGCCAGCTCTCCAGAATTGACAGGGGGATACCGACTTGCCGGTGGCTACACCTTC. Amino acids: CASSPELTGGYRLAGGYTF.

V and J are TRBV28 and TRBJ1-2, with D uncertain. Germline V gives CDR1 MDHEN, CDR2 SYDVKM. Between the trimmed V and J ends, which lost 5 bases and 2 bases, there was a span of 3 bases. The CDR3 totals 11 residues. The CDR3 is CASSLNYGYTF. The CDR3, as DNA: TGTGCCAGCAGTCTAAACTATGGCTACACCTTC.

This chain links TRBV12-5 with TRBJ2-3; 13 bases are a match to TRBD2. The CDR3 is made up of 24 amino acids. V shed 3 bases and J 1 base; nucleotides not matched to a gene: 25. CDR1 and CDR2 from the germline V gene are LGHNT and FRNRAP. The CDR3: CASGLYPRGVRTSGSGLGTDTQYF. The DNA for the CDR3 is TGTGCTAGTGGTTTATACCCACGGGGGGTTAGGACTAGCGGGAGTGGTCTCGGCACAGATACGCAGTATTTT.

The rearrangement links TRBV6-1 to TRBJ2-1; 9 nucleotides match TRBD2. V lost 7 bases and J lost 6; bases outside the gene matches: 7. The CDR3 loop spans 14 amino acids. Germline V gives CDR1 MNHNS, CDR2 SASEGT. CDR3 region: CASTRLAESNEQFF. In DNA form, the CDR3 reads TGTGCCAGCACTCGACTAGCGGAAAGCAATGAGCAGTTCTTC.

The chain recombines TRBV19 with TRBJ2-3, with a possible D match to TRBD2 (5 bases). Trimming pared 3 bases from V and 3 bases from J, leaving 16 bases between. Germline V lookup: CDR1 LNHDA, CDR2 SQIVND (reference sequence). The CDR3 length is 16 residues. The DNA of the CDR3 is TGTGCCAGTAGTATTTCTTACGGGAAAGGAACAGATACGCAGTATTTT. Its translation: CASSISYGKGTDTQYF.

The sample holds a few counts of this clone. V usage is TRBV29-1 and J usage is TRBJ1-2; 9 bases are a match to TRBD1. J was trimmed by 10 bases and V by 4 bases; bases with no gene match: 1. The CDR3 consists of 10 residues. Germline V gene data show CDR1 as SQVTM and CDR2 as ANQGSEA. The CDR3, as DNA: TGCAGCGTTGGGGACAGGGACTACACCTTC. It encodes CSVGDRDYTF.

In regard to this clone: Compared with germline, one end of the junction differs, possibly owing to a read error. The rearrangement links TRBV29-1 to TRBJ2-5; 7 bases map to TRBD1. This CDR3 region has 12 residues. CDR1 SQVTM and CDR2 ANQGSEA come from the germline V gene. The CDR3 sequence: CSVETGIEAQYF. The CDR3 nucleotides read TGCAGCGTAGAGACAGGGATAGAGGCCCAGTACTTC.

V and J are TRBV7-8 and TRBJ1-5, with TRBD1 as a possible D gene (5 bases). CDR1 is SGHVS, CDR2 FQNEAQ, per germline. This CDR3 contains 16 residues. V gave up 1 base and J gave up 0 bases, with 10 bases separating them. The CDR3 DNA follows: TGTGCCAGCAGCTTAGGCAACAGGAATAGCAATCAGCCCCAGCATTTT. This sequence encodes CASSLGNRNSNQPQHF. Full variable domain (outside the CDR3, taken from reference TRBV7-8 and TRBJ1-5): GAGVSQSPRYKVAKRGQDVALRCDPISGHVSLFWYQQALGQGPEFLTYFQNEAQLDKSGLPSDRFFAERPEGSVSTLKIQRTQQEDSAVYLCASSLGNRNSNQPQHFGDGTRLSIL.

The rearrangement uses TRBV19 and TRBJ2-5, with TRBD2 identical over 10 bases. Germline V CDR1 and CDR2: LNHDA, SQIVND (reference sequence). V lost 7 bases, J lost 3 bases, and 11 bases stayed unmatched. The CDR3 loop spans 16 amino acids. Written as DNA, the CDR3 is TGTGCCAGTACCCCCCGAGCGGGAGGGCGCAAAGAGACCCAGTACTTC. This gives the protein CASTPRAGGRKETQYF. The full variable domain, rest sourced from reference TRBV19 and TRBJ2-5, is DGGITQSPKYLFRKEGQNVTLSCEQNLNHDAMYWYRQDPGQGLRLIYYSQIVNDFQKGDIAEGYSVSREKKESFPLTVTSAQKNPTAFYLCASTPRAGGRKETQYFGPGTRLLVL.

The gene calls are TRBV19 and TRBJ1-5, with D uncertain. CDR1 and CDR2 (germline): LNHDA, SQIVND (reference sequence). V gave up 5 bases and J gave up 0 bases, with 11 bases separating them. CDR3 length: 15 residues. The CDR3 region is CASSETGYSNQPQHF. Written as DNA, the CDR3 is TGTGCCAGTAGTGAAACCGGTTATAGCAATCAGCCCCAGCATTTT.

The chain carries TRBV19 and TRBJ2-1, with TRBD2 matching 10 bases. V shed 10 bases and J 2 bases; nucleotides not matched to a gene: 5. This CDR3 is 14 amino acids long. Germline V gene lookup returns CDR1 LNHDA and CDR2 SQIVND (reference sequence). CDR3 in amino acids: CATWTSGTYNEQFF. In nucleotides, the CDR3 is TGTGCCACCTGGACTAGCGGCACCTACAATGAGCAGTTCTTC. Using reference TRBV19 and TRBJ2-1 for the parts outside the CDR3, the full variable domain is DGGITQSPKYLFRKEGQNVTLSCEQNLNHDAMYWYRQDPGQGLRLIYYSQIVNDFQKGDIAEGYSVSREKKESFPLTVTSAQKNPTAFYLCATWTSGTYNEQFFGPGTRLTVL.

This clone was seen only once. The chain uses TRBV5-4 and TRBJ1-4; possibly TRBD1 for D (5 bases). CDR3 length equals 17 residues. Trimming shortened V by 4 bases and J by 3 bases, and 19 bases separated the two germline ends. The germline CDR1 and CDR2 sequences are SGHNT and YYREEE (reference sequence). CDR3 in DNA: TGTGCCAGCAGCGACTCTCCCCGGGGGAGGGCTAATGAAAAACTGTTTTTT. It specifies CASSDSPRGRANEKLFF.

V gene TRBV15 combines with J gene TRBJ2-7, with D maybe TRBD1 (5 bases). The CDR3 runs to 17 residues. Trimming removed 0 bases at V and 0 bases at J, with 15 bases between. Germline CDR1 LNHNV, CDR2 YYDKDF (reference sequence). For the CDR3, the DNA is TGTGCCACCAGCAGAGACTTTCCGACAGAAAGCTCCTACGAGCAGTACTTC. Residues: CATSRDFPTESSYEQYF.

The V and J genes are TRBV30 and TRBJ2-3; TRBD1 matches at 7 bases. The CDR3 is 14 amino acids. V lost 3 bases to trimming and J lost 0 bases; unmatched junction nucleotides: 3. The germline CDR1 and CDR2 sequences are GTSNPN and SVGIG (reference sequence). DNA for the CDR3: TGTGCCTGGAGGACAGGGATCAGCACAGATACGCAGTATTTT. Translation: CAWRTGISTDTQYF.

The chain couples TRBV5-5 to TRBJ2-1; 13 nucleotides match TRBD2. V dropped 0 bases and J dropped 4; count of bases not matched to a gene: 1. The germline V gene has CDR1 SGHKS and CDR2 YYEKEE (reference sequence). The CDR3 runs 16 residues. DNA of the CDR3: TGTGCCAGCAGCTTGGTGGGACTAGCGGGATACAATGAGCAGTTCTTC. This encodes CASSLVGLAGYNEQFF.

This sequence joins TRBV7-2 and TRBJ1-1; D is undetermined. CDR3 length: 12 residues. In germline, CDR1 is SGHTA, CDR2 FQGNSA. V was clipped by 3 bases and J by 7 bases, with 9 bases between them. CDR3 in amino acids: CASSLVQNEAFF. The CDR3 DNA follows: TGTGCCAGCAGCTTGGTACAGAATGAAGCTTTCTTT.

This sequence joins TRBV10-3 and TRBJ1-1; D possibly corresponds to TRBD1 (5 bases). Germline CDR1 ENHRY, CDR2 SYGVKD. Trimming left V 4 bases short and J 6 bases short, with 12 bases between. CDR3 length: 13 amino acids. In nucleotides, the CDR3 is TGTGCCATCAGTGTACAAGGGGTCTCTGAAGCTTTCTTT. Amino acids: CAISVQGVSEAFF.

The chain recombines TRBV12-1 with TRBJ1-4; the table calls TRBD1, which could not be checked here. TRBV12-1 is noted as a pseudogene. The CDR3 runs 20 residues. In nucleotides, the CDR3 is TGTGCCAGCAGCTTTGCGGATCGGGACAGGGGCCGTGCAACTAATGAAAAACTGTTTTTT. Amino acids: CASSFADRDRGRATNEKLFF.

The J gene is TRBJ2-4, the V gene TRBV9; a weak D match, TRBD1 (8 bases). This CDR3 has 14 residues. V gave up 3 bases and J gave up 8 bases, with 15 bases separating them. CDR1 is SGDLS, CDR2 YYNGEE, per germline. The CDR3 reads CASSEGQGGDIQYF. The CDR3 bases are TGTGCCAGCAGCGAAGGACAGGGAGGGGACATTCAGTACTTC.

The chain couples TRBV2 to TRBJ1-4; D ambiguous. V was shortened by 6 bases and J by 0 bases, with 17 bases between the two germline ends. The CDR3 is made up of 17 amino acids. Looked up from germline, CDR1 is SNHLY and CDR2 is FYNNEI. The CDR3 sequence is CASRPGWSPATNEKLFF. CDR3 sequence (DNA): TGTGCCAGCAGGCCGGGATGGAGCCCGGCAACTAATGAAAAACTGTTTTTT.

The chain couples TRBV7-9 to TRBJ2-7; D ambiguous. The V end was cut by 1 base, the J end by 2 bases, with 6 bases between. Germline assignment: CDR1 SEHNR and CDR2 FQNEAQ (reference sequence). The CDR3 runs to 13 residues. CDR3 sequence reads: CASSLDGTYEQYF. Written as DNA, the CDR3 is TGTGCCAGCAGCTTAGACGGTACCTACGAGCAGTACTTC.

This chain uses TRBV19 with TRBJ2-1; TRBD2 agrees at 14 bases. The germline V gene encodes CDR1 LNHDA and CDR2 SQIVND (reference sequence). The CDR3 extends over 14 amino acids. V was pared by 7 bases and J by 9 bases, with 5 bases of the junction left unmatched. The CDR3 bases are TGTGCCAGTAATGAGGGACTAGCGGGAGCTGAGCAGTTCTTC. This encodes CASNEGLAGAEQFF.

This clone was detected a few times. The chain uses TRBV14 and TRBJ2-5; no clear D gene. CDR1 and CDR2 from the germline V gene are SGHDN and FVKESK. The CDR3 is 15 amino acids. V gave up 0 bases and J gave up 3 bases, with 11 bases separating them. Written as DNA, the CDR3 is TGTGCCAGCAGCCAAGATACACGACTTAAAGAGACCCAGTACTTC. It is translated as CASSQDTRLKETQYF.

This chain uses TRBV5-1 with TRBJ2-2; 13 bases are a match to TRBD2. The CDR3 spans 17 residues. Germline lookup yields CDR1 SGHRS and CDR2 YFSETQ. V dropped 4 bases and J dropped 7; count of bases not matched to a gene: 10. This chain's CDR3 is CASSPPLLAGGVGELFF. CDR3 nucleotides: TGCGCCAGCAGCCCACCCCTACTAGCGGGAGGGGTCGGGGAGCTGTTTTTT.

In its sample, this clone was seen once. V gene TRBV2 combines with J gene TRBJ2-7; a possible D gene is TRBD1 (6 bases). Germline V CDR1 and CDR2: SNHLY, FYNNEI. This CDR3 spans 15 amino acids. V lost 2 bases to trimming and J lost 6 bases, with 17 bases between them. CDR3 protein: CASSESLGALGEQYF. The CDR3 region has the DNA TGTGCCAGCAGTGAATCGTTGGGGGCTCTCGGCGAGCAGTACTTC.